One T cell receptor (beta chain) is described in this entry. In germline, CDR1 is SNHLY, CDR2 FYNNEI. The CDR3 spans 15 residues. Trimming removed 5 bases from V and 2 bases from J; junction bases left unmatched: 2. The data were obtained in a study of blood T cell repertoires in COVID-19. Background on the study: Both acute and convalescent COVID-19 samples were obtained from the United States, Italy and Spain. Nucleic acid was either cDNA or gDNA, and it came from T cells, B-cell-depleted T cells, or PBMCs.

Per the original data handling: Counts of nucleated cells, estimated from reference gene primer amplification, were obtained. Generated by immunoSEQ multiplex PCR, the TCRdb table keeps only in-frame clones and is missing some. V, J and clone size derive from that table, while D and trimming were established from the DNA sequence. Of 400,000 to 500,000 clones in the sample, roughly 89% were seen once. This clonotype was sampled from a woman aged 30 to 39 with active or convalescent COVID-19. This chain connects TRBV2 to TRBJ2-1; the match to TRBD2 covers 11 bases. Sequenced: peripheral blood. The CDR3 DNA is TGTGCCAGCAGTTTAGCGGGGGGGGCCTACAATGAGCAGTTCTTC. Protein sequence: CASSLAGGAYNEQFF.